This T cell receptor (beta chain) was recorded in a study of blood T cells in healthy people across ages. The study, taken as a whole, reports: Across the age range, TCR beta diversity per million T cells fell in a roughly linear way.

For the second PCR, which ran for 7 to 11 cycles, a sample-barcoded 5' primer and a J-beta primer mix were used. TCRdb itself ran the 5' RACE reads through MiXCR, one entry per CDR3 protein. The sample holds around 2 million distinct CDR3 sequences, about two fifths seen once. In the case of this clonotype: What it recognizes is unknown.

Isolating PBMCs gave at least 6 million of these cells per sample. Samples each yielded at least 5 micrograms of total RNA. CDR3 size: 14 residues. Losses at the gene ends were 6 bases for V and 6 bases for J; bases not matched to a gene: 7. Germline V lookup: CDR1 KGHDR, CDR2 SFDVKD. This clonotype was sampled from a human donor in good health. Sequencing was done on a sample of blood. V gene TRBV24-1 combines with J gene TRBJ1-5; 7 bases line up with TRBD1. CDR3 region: CATSFGQDGQPQHF. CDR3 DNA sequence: TGTGCCACCAGTTTCGGACAGGATGGTCAGCCCCAGCATTTT.